This record concerns one TCR beta chain sequence. The target antigen is unknown. Germline CDR1 and CDR2: LGHNA and YSLEER. The CDR3 runs to 15 residues. Trimming took 3 bases from V and 9 from J; bases not matched to a gene: 8. This sample stems from a study of T cells after yellow fever vaccination. Overall study context: Preparation of fractions with low cell numbers was performed using SMART-Seq v4 Ultra Low Input. Study-level findings and limits: At around 96% for CD4 and 70% to 90% for CD8, most primary-vaccination clones showed up again after the booster. The presence of abundant clonotypes contaminating from the bulk population was possible in FACS-sorted repertoires. The secondary response was weaker, and its peak arrived faster, on day 5 versus 15.

TCRdb re-derived calls from the 5' RACE reads in MiXCR, one entry per CDR3 protein. The table has around 340,000 distinct CDR3 sequences, roughly an eighth seen once. The receptor was derived from a man aged 18 to 35 who received the YFV17D yellow fever vaccine. The starting material was CD4+ T cells sorted from PBMCs, obtained 15 days after the yellow fever booster vaccination. The J gene is TRBJ2-1, the V gene TRBV4-3, with 10 positions matching TRBD2. This CDR3 reads CASSHGTSGISEQFF. In DNA form, the CDR3 reads TGCGCCAGCAGCCATGGAACTAGCGGGATTAGTGAGCAGTTCTTC.